This TCR beta chain was found in a study of T-cell memory formation after mild COVID-19. Overall study: Largely, TCR clusters stayed within a single donor. Study findings and constraints: Contracting clones, day 15 to 85, had balanced CD4/CD8, and later expanders favored CD4+.

Trimming cost V 4 bases and J 2 bases; bases outside gene matches: 2. The CDR3 has 15 residues. CDR1 and CDR2 from the germline V gene are SGHTA and FQGTGA. After 5'RACE with constant-segment primers, TCR alpha and TCR beta cDNA libraries carrying sample barcodes and UMIs were obtained. TCRdb reanalysed the 5' RACE reads using MiXCR and keeps one entry per CDR3 protein. The data show hundreds of thousands of distinct CDR3 sequences, 15% to 20% seen once. Comments on this clonotype: Antigen specificity is unknown.

The sample taken for sequencing was PBMCs or a T cell subset sorted from them (not recorded which). The chain is built from TRBV7-3 and TRBJ2-2; 9 nucleotides agree with TRBD1. This clonotype was obtained from an adult woman who had mild COVID-19 (a few samples of this study predate the infection). Cell type and time point are not known. In DNA form, the CDR3 reads TGTGCCAGCAGCTGGACAGGGGACAACACCGGGGAGCTGTTTTTT. The encoded protein is CASSWTGDNTGELFF. The full variable domain, in which reference TRBV7-3 and TRBJ2-2 provide the parts outside the CDR3, is GAGVSQTPSNKVTEKGKYVELRCDPISGHTALYWYRQSLGQGPEFLIYFQGTGAADDSGLPNDRFFAVRPEGSVSTLKIQRTERGDSAVYLCASSWTGDNTGELFFGEGSRLTVL.